The clone carrying this T cell receptor beta chain was observed a few times. These data are taken from a study of blood T cell repertoires in COVID-19. Under the authors' procedure: Reference gene primer amplification yielded estimated nucleated cell counts. Sequencing was performed with immunoSEQ multiplex PCR; in TCRdb, only in-frame clones are kept and a portion is missing. The DNA gave D and trimming, while V, J and clone size come from that table. This table holds about 200,000 clones, more than 75% found once. V lost 6 bases and J lost 5; bases outside the gene matches: 7. Germline values: CDR1 SNHLY, CDR2 FYNNEI. The CDR3 has 15 amino acids.

V is TRBV2 and J is TRBJ1-5; 10 nucleotides match TRBD1. The TCR comes from a woman of 80 years or more with acute or convalescent COVID-19. Sequencing was carried out using peripheral blood. The CDR3 spells CASSGPGQGYQPQHF. In DNA, the CDR3 is TGTGCCAGCAGCGGACCGGGACAGGGGTATCAGCCCCAGCATTTT.